The source of this T cell receptor beta chain is a study of cytomegalovirus exposure and HLA in healthy donors. PCR used 60 Vbeta primers and 13 Jbeta primers. Sequenced by immunoSEQ multiplex PCR; TCRdb stores in-frame clones only, minus some. Among over 100,000 clones listed, roughly 80% were seen once. About this clone itself: The antigen remains unidentified.

Findings and limits, study-wide: Rarity marked most TCR sequences, yet some public TCRs occurred in many donors. A later analysis found that most CMV-associated TCR beta chains appeared HLA-restricted.

Germline loops: CDR1 MNHEY, CDR2 SMNVEV (reference sequence). The CDR3 has 15 amino acids. V dropped 8 bases and J dropped 4; count of bases not matched to a gene: 7. This TCR was recovered from a woman between 45 and 65 years old in good health and CMV-seropositive. The V and J genes are TRBV27 and TRBJ2-3; 12 nucleotides agree with TRBD1. The sequencing input was PBMCs. In nucleotides, the CDR3 is TGTGCCAGCGGCTCCGGGACAGGGGGCGCAGATACGCAGTATTTT. Translating it yields CASGSGTGGADTQYF.